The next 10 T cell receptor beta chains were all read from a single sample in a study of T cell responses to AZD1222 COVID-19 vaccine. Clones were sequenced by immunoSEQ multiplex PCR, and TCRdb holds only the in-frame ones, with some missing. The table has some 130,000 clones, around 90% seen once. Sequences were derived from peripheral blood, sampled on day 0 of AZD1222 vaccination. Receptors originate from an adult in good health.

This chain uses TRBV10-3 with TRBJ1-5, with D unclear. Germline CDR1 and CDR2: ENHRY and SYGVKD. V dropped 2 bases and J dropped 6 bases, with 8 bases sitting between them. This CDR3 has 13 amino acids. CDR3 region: CAISEGVGQPQHF. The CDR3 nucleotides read TGTGCCATCAGTGAGGGAGTCGGTCAGCCCCAGCATTTT.

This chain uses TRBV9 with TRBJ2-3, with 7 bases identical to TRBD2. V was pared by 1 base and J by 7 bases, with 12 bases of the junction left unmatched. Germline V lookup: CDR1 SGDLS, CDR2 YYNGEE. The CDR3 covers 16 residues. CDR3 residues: CASSVNSGISTNTQYF. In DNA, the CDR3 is TGTGCCAGCAGCGTAAACAGCGGGATCTCGACCAATACGCAGTATTTT.

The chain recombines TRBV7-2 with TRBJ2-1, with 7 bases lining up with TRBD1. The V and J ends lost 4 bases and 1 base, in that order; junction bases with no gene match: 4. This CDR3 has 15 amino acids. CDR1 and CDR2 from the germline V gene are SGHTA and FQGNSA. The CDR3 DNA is TGTGCCAGCAGCTCTGACAGGGTATCCTACAATGAGCAGTTCTTC. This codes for CASSSDRVSYNEQFF.

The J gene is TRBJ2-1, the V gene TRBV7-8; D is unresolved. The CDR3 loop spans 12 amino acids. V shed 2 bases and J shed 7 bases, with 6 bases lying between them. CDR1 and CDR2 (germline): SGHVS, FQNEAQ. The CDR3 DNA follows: TGTGCCAGCAGCTTAACAGAAAATGAGCAGTTCTTC. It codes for CASSLTENEQFF.

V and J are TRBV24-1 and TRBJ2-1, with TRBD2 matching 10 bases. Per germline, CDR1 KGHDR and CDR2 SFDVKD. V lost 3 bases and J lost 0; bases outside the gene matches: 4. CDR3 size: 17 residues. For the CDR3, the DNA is TGTGCCACCAGTGATCCAGCGGGAGGGAGCTCCTACAATGAGCAGTTCTTC. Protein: CATSDPAGGSSYNEQFF.

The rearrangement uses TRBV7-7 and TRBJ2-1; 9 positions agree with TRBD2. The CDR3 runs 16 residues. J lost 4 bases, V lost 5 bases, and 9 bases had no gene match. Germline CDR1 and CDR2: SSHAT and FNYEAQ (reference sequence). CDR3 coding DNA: TGTGCCAGCAGCCCGGACAGGACTAGCGTATACAATGAGCAGTTCTTC. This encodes CASSPDRTSVYNEQFF.

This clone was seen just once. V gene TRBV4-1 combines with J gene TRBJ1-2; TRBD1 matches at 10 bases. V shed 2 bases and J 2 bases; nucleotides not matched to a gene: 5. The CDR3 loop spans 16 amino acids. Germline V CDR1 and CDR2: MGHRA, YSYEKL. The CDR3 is CASSQPGQGLNYGYTF. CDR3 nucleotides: TGCGCCAGCAGCCAACCGGGACAGGGGTTAAACTATGGCTACACCTTC.

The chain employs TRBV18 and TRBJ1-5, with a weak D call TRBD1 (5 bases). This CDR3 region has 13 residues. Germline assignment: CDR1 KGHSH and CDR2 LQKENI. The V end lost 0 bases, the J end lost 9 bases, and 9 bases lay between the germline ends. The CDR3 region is CASSPPGRGPQHF. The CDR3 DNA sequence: TGTGCCAGCTCACCACCGGGGAGGGGGCCCCAGCATTTT.

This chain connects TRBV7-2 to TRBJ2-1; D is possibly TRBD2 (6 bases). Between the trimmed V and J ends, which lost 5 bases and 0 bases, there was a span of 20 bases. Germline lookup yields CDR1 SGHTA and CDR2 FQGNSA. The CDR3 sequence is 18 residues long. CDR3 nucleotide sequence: TGTGCCAGCAGCCCGGAGGGCGGGCGGCCAAGCTCCTACAATGAGCAGTTCTTC. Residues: CASSPEGGRPSSYNEQFF.

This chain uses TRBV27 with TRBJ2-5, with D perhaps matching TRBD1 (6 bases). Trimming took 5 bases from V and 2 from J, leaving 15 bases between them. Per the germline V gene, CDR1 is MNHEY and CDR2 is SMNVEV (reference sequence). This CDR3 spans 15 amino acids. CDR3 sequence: CASSVRVGGQETQYF. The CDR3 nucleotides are TGTGCCAGCAGTGTCAGGGTAGGGGGACAAGAGACCCAGTACTTC.